This T cell receptor beta chain is drawn from a study of cytomegalovirus exposure and HLA in healthy donors. Study results and caveats: There were some public TCRs occurring in many donors, but most TCR sequences were rare. Under in vitro conditions, three CMV-associated chains were confirmed as specific for CMV antigens. Subsequent analysis revealed that first-cohort TCR clusters tended to co-occur in the approximately 120 validation repertoires.

TCRdb's copy holds only in-frame clones and misses some; the assay was immunoSEQ multiplex PCR. The sample carries some 90,000 clones, approximately 90% recorded once. As concerns this clone: Its antigen is not identified.

The J segment lost 5 bases and the V segment lost 4 bases, leaving 8 bases of the junction unmatched. Germline CDR1 and CDR2: SGHNT and YENEEA. This CDR3 has 14 residues. V usage is TRBV11-3 and J usage is TRBJ2-7; TRBD1 matches 7 bases. Specimen: PBMCs. The receptor was isolated from a woman aged 30 to 39 in good health and CMV-seronegative. The CDR3 nucleotides read TGTGCCAGCAGCTCCCGGACAGGAGGAGACGAGCAGTACTTC. It yields the protein CASSSRTGGDEQYF.